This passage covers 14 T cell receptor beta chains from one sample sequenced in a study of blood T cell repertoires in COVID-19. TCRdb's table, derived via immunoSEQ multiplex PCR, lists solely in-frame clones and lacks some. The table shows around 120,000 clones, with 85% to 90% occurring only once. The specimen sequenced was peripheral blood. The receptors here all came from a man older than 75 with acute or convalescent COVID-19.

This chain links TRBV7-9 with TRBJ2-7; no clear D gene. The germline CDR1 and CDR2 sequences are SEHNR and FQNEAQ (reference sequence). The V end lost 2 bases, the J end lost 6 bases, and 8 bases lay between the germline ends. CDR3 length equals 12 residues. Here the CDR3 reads CASSLSPGEQYF. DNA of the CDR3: TGTGCCAGCAGCTTATCACCGGGCGAGCAGTACTTC. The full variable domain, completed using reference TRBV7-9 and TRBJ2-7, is DTGVSQNPRHKITKRGQNVTFRCDPISEHNRLYWYRQTLGQGPEFLTYFQNEAQLEKSRLLSDRFSAERPKGSFSTLEIQRTEQGDSAMYLCASSLSPGEQYFGPGTRLTVT.

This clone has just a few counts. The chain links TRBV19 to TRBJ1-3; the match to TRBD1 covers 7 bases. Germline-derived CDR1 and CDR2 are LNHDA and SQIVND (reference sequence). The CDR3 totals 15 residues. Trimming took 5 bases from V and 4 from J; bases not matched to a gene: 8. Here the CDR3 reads CASSADRVGGNTIYF. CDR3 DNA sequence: TGTGCCAGTAGTGCCGACAGGGTTGGCGGAAACACCATATATTTT.

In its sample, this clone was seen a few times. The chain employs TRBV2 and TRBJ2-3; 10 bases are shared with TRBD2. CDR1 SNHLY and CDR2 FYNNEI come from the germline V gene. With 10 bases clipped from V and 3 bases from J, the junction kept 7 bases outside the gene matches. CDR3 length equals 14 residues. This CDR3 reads CAIRAGGVTDTQYF. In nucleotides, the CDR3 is TGTGCCATCCGAGCGGGGGGGGTGACAGATACGCAGTATTTT.

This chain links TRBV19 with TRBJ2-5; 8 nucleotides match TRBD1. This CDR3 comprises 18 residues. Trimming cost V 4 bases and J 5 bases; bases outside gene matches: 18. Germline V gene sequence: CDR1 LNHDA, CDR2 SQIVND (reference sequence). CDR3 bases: TGTGCCAGTAGTACTTGGGGACAGGAAATAAGGAATGTGGAGACCCAGTACTTC. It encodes CASSTWGQEIRNVETQYF. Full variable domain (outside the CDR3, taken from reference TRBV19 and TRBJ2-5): DGGITQSPKYLFRKEGQNVTLSCEQNLNHDAMYWYRQDPGQGLRLIYYSQIVNDFQKGDIAEGYSVSREKKESFPLTVTSAQKNPTAFYLCASSTWGQEIRNVETQYFGPGTRLLVL.

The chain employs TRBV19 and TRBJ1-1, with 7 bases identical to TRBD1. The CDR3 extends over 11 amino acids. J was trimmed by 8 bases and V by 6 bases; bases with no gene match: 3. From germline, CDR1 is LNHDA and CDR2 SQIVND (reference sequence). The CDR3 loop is CASRGTVEAFF. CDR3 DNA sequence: TGTGCCAGTAGGGGGACAGTCGAAGCTTTCTTT.

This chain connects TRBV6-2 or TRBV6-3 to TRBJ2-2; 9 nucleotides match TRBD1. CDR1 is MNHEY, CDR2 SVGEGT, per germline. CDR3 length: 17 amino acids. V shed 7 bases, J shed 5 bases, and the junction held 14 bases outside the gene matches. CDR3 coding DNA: TGTGCCAGCACCCCCCGGCCGGGACAGGGTTGGACCGGGGAGCTGTTTTTT. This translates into CASTPRPGQGWTGELFF.

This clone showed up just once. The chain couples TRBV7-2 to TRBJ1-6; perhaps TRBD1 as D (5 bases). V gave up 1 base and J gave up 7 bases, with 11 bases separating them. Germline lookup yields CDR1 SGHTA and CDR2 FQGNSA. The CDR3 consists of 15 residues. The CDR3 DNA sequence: TGTGCCAGCAGCTTAGAGGCAGGGTGGAATTCACCCCTCCACTTT. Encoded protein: CASSLEAGWNSPLHF.

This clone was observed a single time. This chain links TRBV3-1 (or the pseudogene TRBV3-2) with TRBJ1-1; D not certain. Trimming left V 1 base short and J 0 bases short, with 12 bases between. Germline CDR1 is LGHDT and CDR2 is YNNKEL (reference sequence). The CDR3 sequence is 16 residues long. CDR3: CASSQGFEGLNTEAFF. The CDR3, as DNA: TGTGCCAGCAGCCAAGGGTTCGAGGGTCTGAACACTGAAGCTTTCTTT.

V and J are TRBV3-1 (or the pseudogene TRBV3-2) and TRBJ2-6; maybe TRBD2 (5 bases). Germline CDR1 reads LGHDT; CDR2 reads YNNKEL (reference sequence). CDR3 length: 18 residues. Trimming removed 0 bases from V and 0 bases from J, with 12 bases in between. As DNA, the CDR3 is TGTGCCAGCAGCCAAGACGGGGTTAGCCTCTCTGGGGCCAACGTCCTGACTTTC. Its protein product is CASSQDGVSLSGANVLTF.

CDR3 residues: CSVGVPEQFF. The CDR3 region has the DNA TGCAGCGTCGGTGTTCCTGAGCAGTTCTTC. The chain is built from TRBV29-1 and TRBJ2-1; D remains ambiguous. V shed 6 bases and J shed 9 bases, with 9 bases lying between them. Looked up from germline, CDR1 is SQVTM and CDR2 is ANQGSEA. The CDR3 length is 10 residues.

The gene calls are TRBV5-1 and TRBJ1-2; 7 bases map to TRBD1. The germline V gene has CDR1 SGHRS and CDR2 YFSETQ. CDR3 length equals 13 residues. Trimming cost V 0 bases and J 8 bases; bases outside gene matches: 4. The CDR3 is CASSLVGQEGYTF. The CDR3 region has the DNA TGCGCCAGCAGCTTGGTCGGACAGGAGGGCTACACCTTC.

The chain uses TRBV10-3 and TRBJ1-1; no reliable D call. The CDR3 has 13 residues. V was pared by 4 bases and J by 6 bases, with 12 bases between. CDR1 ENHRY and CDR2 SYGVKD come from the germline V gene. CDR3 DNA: TGTGCCATCAGTGGAGGAGAACCCTCTGAAGCTTTCTTT. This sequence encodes CAISGGEPSEAFF.

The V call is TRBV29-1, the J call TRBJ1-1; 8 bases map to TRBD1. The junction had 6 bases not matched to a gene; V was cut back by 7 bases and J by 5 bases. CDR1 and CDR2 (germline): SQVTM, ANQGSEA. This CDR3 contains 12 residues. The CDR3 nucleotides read TGCAGCGCCGGACAGGGAGGAACTGAAGCTTTCTTT. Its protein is CSAGQGGTEAFF. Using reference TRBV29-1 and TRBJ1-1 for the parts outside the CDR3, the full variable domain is SAVISQKPSRDICQRGTSLTIQCQVDSQVTMMFWYRQQPGQSLTLIATANQGSEATYESGFVIDKFPISRPNLTFSTLTVSNMSPEDSSIYLCSAGQGGTEAFFGQGTRLTVV.

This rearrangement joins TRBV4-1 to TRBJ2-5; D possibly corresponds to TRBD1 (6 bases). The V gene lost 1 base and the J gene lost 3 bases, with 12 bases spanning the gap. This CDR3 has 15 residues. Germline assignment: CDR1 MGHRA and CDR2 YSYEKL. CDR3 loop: CASSQAGQVKETQYF. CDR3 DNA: TGCGCCAGCAGCCAAGCGGGACAAGTTAAAGAGACCCAGTACTTC.